This T cell receptor (beta chain) derives from a study of post-analysis software for immune sequencing data. On this clonotype itself: The antigen is unknown.

Study-wide results and limits: Patients carried a few TRBV segments more frequently than controls did, and TRBV5-6, TRBV5-1 and TRBV20-1 were among them. Comparison with controls showed significantly lower normalized Chao1 diversity in multiple sclerosis patients.

V gave up 3 bases and J gave up 0 bases; unmatched junction bases: 5. The CDR3 contains 15 residues. Germline V gene data show CDR1 as DFQATT and CDR2 as SNEGSKA (reference sequence). Unique molecular identifiers tagged the TCR beta cDNA libraries. TCRdb called the PCR reads again in MiXCR, with one record for every CDR3 protein. The table records roughly 570,000 distinct CDR3 sequences, around 36% of them present only once. This TCR was recovered from a girl aged 2-17 years with multiple sclerosis. The rearrangement links TRBV20-1 to TRBJ2-3, with 8 nucleotides matching TRBD2. Sequencing was performed on blood. CDR3 coding DNA: TGCAGTGCTAGGAGCGGGGGAACTAGCACAGATACGCAGTATTTT. Encoded protein: CSARSGGTSTDTQYF.